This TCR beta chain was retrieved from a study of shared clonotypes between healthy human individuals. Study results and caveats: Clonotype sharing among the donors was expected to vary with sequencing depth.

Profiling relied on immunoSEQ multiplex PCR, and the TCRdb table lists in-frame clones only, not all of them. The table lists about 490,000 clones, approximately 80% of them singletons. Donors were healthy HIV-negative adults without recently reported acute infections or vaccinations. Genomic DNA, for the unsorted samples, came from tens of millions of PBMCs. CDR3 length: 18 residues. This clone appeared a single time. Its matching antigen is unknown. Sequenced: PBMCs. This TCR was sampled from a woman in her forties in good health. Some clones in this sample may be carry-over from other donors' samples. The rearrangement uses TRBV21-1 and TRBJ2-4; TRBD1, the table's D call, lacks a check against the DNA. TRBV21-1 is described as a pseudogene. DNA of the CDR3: TGTGCCAGCAGGAGGGGGAAATTTATGGACCTAGCCAAAAACATTCAGTACTTC. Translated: CASRRGKFMDLAKNIQYF.